Each of the 2 T cell receptor beta chains below was sequenced from the same sample in a study of cytomegalovirus exposure and HLA in healthy donors. PCR primers comprised 60 Vbeta and 13 Jbeta primers. Only in-frame clones appear in the TCRdb table, and some are missing; sequencing was by immunoSEQ multiplex PCR. This table has over 150,000 clones, roughly 80% appearing once. Sequencing was done on a sample of PBMCs. These receptors all come from a man aged 25-45 years in good health and CMV-seronegative.

This clone was detected a few times. The genes are TRBV5-8 and TRBJ2-2; D gene uncertain. CDR1 is SGHTS and CDR2 is YDEGEE in the germline V gene. V lost 0 bases and J lost 2, with 14 bases in between. This CDR3 has 17 amino acids. This CDR3 is CASSLVLSTFNTGELFF. CDR3 nucleotides: TGTGCCAGCAGCTTGGTTCTGTCGACATTCAACACCGGGGAGCTGTTTTTT.

V and J are TRBV5-1 and TRBJ2-2, with D possibly TRBD2 on 5 matching bases. Germline V lookup: CDR1 SGHRS, CDR2 YFSETQ. V was clipped by 1 base and J by 0 bases, with 10 bases between them. The CDR3 consists of 16 residues. CDR3 loop: CASSLRAAANTGELFF. As DNA, the CDR3 is TGCGCCAGCAGCTTGAGGGCAGCGGCGAACACCGGGGAGCTGTTTTTT.